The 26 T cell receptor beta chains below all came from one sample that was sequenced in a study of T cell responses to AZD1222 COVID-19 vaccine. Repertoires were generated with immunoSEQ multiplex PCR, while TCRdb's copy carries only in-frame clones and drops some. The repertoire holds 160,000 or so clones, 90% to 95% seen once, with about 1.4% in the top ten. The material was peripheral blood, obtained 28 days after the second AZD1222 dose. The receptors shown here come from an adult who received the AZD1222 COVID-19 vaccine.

The CDR3 protein is CASSLTVADTQYF. CDR3 DNA sequence: TGTGCCAGCAGCTTAACAGTCGCAGATACGCAGTATTTT. The chain employs TRBV7-3 and TRBJ2-3; no definite D call. Germline V gene sequence: CDR1 SGHTA, CDR2 FQGTGA. The CDR3 totals 13 residues. With 0 bases removed from V and 4 bases from J, the gap between germline ends came to 5 bases.

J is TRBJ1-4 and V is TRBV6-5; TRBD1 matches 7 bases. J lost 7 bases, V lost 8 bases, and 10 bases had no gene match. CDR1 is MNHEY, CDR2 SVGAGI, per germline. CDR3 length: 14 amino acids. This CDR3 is CASLRETGREKLFF. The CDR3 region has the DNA TGTGCCAGCTTGAGGGAGACAGGGCGTGAAAAACTGTTTTTT.

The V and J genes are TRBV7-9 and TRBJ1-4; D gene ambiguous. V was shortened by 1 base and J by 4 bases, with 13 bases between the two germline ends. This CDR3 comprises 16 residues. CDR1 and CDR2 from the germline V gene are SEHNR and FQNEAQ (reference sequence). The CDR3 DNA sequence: TGTGCCAGCAGCTTAGGATGGTCAGGACGTAATGAAAAACTGTTTTTT. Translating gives CASSLGWSGRNEKLFF.

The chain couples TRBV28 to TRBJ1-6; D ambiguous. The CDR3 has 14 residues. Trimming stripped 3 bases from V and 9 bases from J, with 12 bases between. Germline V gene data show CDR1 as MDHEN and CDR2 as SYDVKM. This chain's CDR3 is CASSFHRGSSPLHF. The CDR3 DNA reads TGTGCCAGCAGTTTCCATCGGGGAAGTTCACCCCTCCACTTT.

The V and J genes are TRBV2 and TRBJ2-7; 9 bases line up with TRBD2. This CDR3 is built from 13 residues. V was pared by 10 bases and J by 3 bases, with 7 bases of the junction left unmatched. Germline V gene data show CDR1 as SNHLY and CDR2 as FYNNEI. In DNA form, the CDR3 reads TGTGCCAACAGCGGGGGGCCTCGCTACGAGCAGTACTTC. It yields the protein CANSGGPRYEQYF.

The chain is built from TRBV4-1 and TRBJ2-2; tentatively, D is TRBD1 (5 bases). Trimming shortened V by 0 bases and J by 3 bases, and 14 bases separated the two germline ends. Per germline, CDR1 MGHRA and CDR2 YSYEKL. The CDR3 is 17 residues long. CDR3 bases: TGCGCCAGCAGCCAAGAGGGCAGGGCAGGGCACACCGGGGAGCTGTTTTTT. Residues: CASSQEGRAGHTGELFF.

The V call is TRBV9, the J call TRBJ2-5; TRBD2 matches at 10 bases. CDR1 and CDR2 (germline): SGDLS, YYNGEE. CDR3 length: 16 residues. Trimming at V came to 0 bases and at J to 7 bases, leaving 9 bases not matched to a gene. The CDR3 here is CASSVATSGVLGTQYF. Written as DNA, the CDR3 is TGTGCCAGCAGCGTAGCTACTAGCGGGGTCCTTGGGACCCAGTACTTC.

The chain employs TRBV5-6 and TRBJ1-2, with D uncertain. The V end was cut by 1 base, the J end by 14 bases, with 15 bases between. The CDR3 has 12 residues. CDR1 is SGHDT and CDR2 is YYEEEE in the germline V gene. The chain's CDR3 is CASSLLATTCTF. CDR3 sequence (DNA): TGTGCCAGCAGCTTGCTCGCTACGACTTGTACCTTC.

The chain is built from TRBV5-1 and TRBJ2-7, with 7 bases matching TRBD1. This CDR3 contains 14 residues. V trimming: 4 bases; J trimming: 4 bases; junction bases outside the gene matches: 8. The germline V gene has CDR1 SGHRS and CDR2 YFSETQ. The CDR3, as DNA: TGCGCCAGCAGCAGAGGGGACAGTAAGTACGAGCAGTACTTC. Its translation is CASSRGDSKYEQYF. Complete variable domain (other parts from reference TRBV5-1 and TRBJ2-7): KAGVTQTPRYLIKTRGQQVTLSCSPISGHRSVSWYQQTPGQGLQFLFEYFSETQRNKGNFPGRFSGRQFSNSRSEMNVSTLELGDSALYLCASSRGDSKYEQYFGPGTRLTVT.

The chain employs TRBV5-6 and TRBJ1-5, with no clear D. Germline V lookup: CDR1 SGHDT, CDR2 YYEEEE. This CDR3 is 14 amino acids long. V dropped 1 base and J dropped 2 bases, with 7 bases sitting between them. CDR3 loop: CASSLFQGNQPQHF. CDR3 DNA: TGTGCCAGCAGCTTGTTTCAGGGCAATCAGCCCCAGCATTTT.

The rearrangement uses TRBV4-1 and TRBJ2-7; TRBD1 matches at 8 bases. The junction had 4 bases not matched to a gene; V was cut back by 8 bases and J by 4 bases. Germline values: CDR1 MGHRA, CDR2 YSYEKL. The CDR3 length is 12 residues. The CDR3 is CASGDRKYEQYF. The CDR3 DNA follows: TGCGCCAGCGGGGACAGGAAGTACGAGCAGTACTTC.

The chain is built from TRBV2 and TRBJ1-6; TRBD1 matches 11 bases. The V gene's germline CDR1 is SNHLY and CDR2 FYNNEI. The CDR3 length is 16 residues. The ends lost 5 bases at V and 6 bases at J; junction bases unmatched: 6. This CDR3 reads CASSRTGGDLNSPLHF. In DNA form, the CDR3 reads TGTGCCAGCAGTAGGACAGGGGGCGATCTTAATTCACCCCTCCACTTT. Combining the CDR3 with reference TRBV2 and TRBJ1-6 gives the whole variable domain EPEVTQTPSHQVTQMGQEVILRCVPISNHLYFYWYRQILGQKVEFLVSFYNNEISEKSEIFDDQFSVERPDGSNFTLKIRSTKLEDSAMYFCASSRTGGDLNSPLHFGNGTRLTVT.

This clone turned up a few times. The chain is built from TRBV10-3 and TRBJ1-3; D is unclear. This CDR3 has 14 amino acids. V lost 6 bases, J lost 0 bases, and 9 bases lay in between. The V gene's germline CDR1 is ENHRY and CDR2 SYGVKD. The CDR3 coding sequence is TGTGCCATCAGGTCATCGAACTCTGGAAACACCATATATTTT. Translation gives CAIRSSNSGNTIYF.

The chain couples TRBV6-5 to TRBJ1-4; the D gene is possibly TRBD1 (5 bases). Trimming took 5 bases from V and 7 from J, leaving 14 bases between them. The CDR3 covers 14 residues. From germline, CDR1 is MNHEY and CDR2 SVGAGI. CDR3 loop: CASSHGGGGEKLFF. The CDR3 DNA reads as TGTGCCAGCAGTCATGGGGGTGGAGGTGAAAAACTGTTTTTT.

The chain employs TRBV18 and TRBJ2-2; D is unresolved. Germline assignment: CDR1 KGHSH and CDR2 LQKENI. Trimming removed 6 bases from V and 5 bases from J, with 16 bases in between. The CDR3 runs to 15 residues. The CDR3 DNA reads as TGTGCCAGCTCCCCCGGGTCTCGACATACCGGGGAGCTGTTTTTT. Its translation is CASSPGSRHTGELFF.

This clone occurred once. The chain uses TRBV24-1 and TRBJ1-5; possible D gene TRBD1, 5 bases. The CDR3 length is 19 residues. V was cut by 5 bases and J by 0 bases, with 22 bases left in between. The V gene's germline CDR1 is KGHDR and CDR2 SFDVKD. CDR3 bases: TGTGCCACCAGTGTCAACCCTCGCCAGGGACTCGATAGCAATCAGCCCCAGCATTTT. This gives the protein CATSVNPRQGLDSNQPQHF.

CDR3 amino acids: CASSLRDYEQYF. CDR3 in DNA: TGCGCCAGCAGCTTGAGAGACTACGAGCAGTACTTC. The rearrangement joins TRBV5-1 to TRBJ2-7; no clear D. The V and J ends lost 1 base and 3 bases respectively, with 5 bases between them. Germline V gives CDR1 SGHRS, CDR2 YFSETQ. CDR3 size: 12 residues.

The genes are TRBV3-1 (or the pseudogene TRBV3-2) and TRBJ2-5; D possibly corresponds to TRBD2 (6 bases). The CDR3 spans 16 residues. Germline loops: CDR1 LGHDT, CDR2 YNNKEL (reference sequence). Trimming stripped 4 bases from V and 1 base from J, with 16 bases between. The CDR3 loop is CASSLRQGTSQETQYF. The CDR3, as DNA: TGTGCCAGCAGCCTCCGACAAGGGACTTCCCAAGAGACCCAGTACTTC.

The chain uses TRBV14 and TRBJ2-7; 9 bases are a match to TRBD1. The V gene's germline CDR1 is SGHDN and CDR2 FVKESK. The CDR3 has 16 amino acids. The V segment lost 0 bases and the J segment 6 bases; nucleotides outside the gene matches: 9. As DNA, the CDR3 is TGTGCCAGCAGCCAAGATTTAAACAGGGGGCGGTTCGAGCAGTACTTC. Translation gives CASSQDLNRGRFEQYF.

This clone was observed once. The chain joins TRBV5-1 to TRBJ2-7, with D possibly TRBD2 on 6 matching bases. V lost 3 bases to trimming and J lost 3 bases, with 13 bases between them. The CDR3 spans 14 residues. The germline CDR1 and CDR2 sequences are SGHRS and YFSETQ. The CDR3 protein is CASSSGEVGYEQYF. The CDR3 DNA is TGCGCCAGCAGCTCCGGGGAGGTGGGCTACGAGCAGTACTTC.

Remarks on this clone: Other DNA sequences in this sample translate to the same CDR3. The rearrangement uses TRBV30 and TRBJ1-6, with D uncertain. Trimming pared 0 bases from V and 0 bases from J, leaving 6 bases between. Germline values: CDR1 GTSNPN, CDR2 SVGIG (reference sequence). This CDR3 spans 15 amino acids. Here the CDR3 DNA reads TGTGCCTGGAGTGTAAGGAGCTCCTATAATTCACCCCTCCACTTT. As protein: CAWSVRSSYNSPLHF.

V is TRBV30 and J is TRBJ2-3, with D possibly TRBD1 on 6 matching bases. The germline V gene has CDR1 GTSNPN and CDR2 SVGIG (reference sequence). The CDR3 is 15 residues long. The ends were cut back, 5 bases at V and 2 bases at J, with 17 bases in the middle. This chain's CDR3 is CAWSPPDRYTDTQYF. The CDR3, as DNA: TGTGCCTGGTCACCCCCGGACAGATACACAGATACGCAGTATTTT.

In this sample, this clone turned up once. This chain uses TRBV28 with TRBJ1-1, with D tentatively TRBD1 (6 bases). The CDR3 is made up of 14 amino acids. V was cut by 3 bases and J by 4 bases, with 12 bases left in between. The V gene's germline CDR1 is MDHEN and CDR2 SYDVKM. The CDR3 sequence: CASSFQGLVTEAFF. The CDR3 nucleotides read TGTGCCAGCAGTTTCCAGGGGTTGGTCACTGAAGCTTTCTTT.

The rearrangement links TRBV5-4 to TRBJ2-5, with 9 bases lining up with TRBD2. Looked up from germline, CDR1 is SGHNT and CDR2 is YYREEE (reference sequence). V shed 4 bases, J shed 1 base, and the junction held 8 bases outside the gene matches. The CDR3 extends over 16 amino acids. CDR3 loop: CASSPRAGGIQETQYF. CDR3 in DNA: TGTGCCAGCAGCCCTAGGGCGGGAGGGATCCAAGAGACCCAGTACTTC.

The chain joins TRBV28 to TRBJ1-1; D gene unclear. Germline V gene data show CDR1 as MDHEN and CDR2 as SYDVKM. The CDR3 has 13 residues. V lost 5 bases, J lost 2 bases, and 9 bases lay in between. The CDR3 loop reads CASSLPTNTEAFF. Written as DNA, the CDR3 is TGTGCCAGCAGTCTCCCGACAAACACTGAAGCTTTCTTT.

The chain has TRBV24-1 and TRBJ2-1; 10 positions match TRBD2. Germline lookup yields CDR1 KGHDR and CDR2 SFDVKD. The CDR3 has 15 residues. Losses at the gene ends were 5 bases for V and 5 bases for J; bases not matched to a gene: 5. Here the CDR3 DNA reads TGTGCCACCAGTGCCCGGACTAGCGGCAACAATGAGCAGTTCTTC. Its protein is CATSARTSGNNEQFF.